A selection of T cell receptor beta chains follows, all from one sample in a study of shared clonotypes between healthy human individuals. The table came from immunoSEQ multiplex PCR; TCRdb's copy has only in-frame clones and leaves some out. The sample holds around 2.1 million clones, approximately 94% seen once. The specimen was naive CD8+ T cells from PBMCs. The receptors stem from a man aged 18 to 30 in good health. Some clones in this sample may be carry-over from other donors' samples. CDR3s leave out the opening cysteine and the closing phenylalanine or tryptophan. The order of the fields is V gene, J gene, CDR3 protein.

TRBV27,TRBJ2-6,ASSDKPGANVLT
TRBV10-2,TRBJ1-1,ASSESGAGPSTEAF
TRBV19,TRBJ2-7,ASSLRTGSVDEQY
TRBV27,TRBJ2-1,ASSFPNNEQF
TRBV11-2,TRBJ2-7,ASSSPGLSYEQY
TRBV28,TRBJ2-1,ASSLLGTSFMNEQF
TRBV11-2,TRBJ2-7,ASSPRGGSRQGRTYEQY
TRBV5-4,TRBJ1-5,ASSGGPGGNQPQH
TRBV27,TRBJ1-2,ASSLKGVGYGYT
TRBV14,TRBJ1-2,ASRPGTGTNYGYT
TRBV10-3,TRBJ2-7,AISDEDPGEQY
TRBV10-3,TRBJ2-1,AISAGLAGSYNEQF
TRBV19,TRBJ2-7,ASSAAGGGAFSEQY
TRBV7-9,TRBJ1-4,ASSQGEKLF
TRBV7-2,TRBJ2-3,ASSFISYSHTDTQY
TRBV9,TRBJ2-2,ASSVVGAARTGELF
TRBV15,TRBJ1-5,ATSGAGGGDQPQH
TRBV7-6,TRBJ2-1,ASSSLAGVGNEQF
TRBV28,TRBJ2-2,ASRETGINTGELF
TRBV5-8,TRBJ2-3,ASSLGDTYTDTQY
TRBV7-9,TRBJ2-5,ASSGNLAGNGETQY
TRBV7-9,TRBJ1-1,ASSLAGAGAF
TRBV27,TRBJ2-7,ASSLSSGGSYEQY
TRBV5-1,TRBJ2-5,ASSLWSSANRETQY
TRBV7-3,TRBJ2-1,ASGSPGLATLEQF
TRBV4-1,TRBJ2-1,ASSQVRWEGSYNEQF
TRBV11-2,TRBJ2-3,ASRTSADTQY
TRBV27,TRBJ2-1,ASRSRGHRDPQF
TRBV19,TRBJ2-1,ASSIVASGRIYNEQF
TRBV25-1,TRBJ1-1,ASSEPRGPHTEAF
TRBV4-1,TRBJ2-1,ASSQEGALLASYNEQF